The clone carrying this T cell receptor (beta chain) was seen a handful of times. Its antigen is as yet unknown. The sample comes from a study of cytomegalovirus exposure and HLA in healthy donors. The study, taken as a whole, reports: Later on, a genetic analysis was performed. It linked a missense variant in DCLRE1C with V- and J-gene trimming of TCR beta. The Asian-associated ancestry cluster reportedly had fewer N-insertions than the approximately 670-donor mean in a later analysis. As was reported, the classifier diagnosed cytomegalovirus status with high specificity and sensitivity. By a later analysis, the bulk of CMV-associated TCR beta chains appeared HLA-restricted.

PCR employed 60 Vbeta and 13 Jbeta primers. Generated by immunoSEQ multiplex PCR, the TCRdb table keeps only in-frame clones and is missing some. The sample records around 120,000 clones, roughly 78% being singletons. CDR3 length: 13 amino acids. The V end lost 6 bases, the J end lost 9 bases, and 15 bases lay between the germline ends. CDR1 and CDR2 (germline): ENHRY, SYGVKD. V usage is TRBV10-3 and J usage is TRBJ1-5, with D perhaps TRBD1 (6 bases). The TCR comes from a male donor in good health and CMV-seronegative. Sample: PBMCs. CDR3 residues: CAIRETGGGPQHF. The CDR3 nucleotides read TGTGCCATCAGGGAGACAGGCGGGGGGCCCCAGCATTTT.